This T cell receptor beta chain emerged from a study of T cells after yellow fever vaccination. Findings and caveats of the study: CD4 and CD8 compartments shared a small share of clonotypes, likely from convergent recombination.

In this sample, this clonotype turned up a few times. Antigen unknown. A universal primer site and UMIs were added as TCR cDNA was made by 5'RACE template switching. MiXCR was run by TCRdb on the 5' RACE reads, yielding one entry per CDR3 protein. This sample has hundreds of thousands of distinct CDR3 sequences; approximately 19% occur once, and the top ten carry over 15%. This CDR3 is 13 amino acids long. Trimming removed 1 base at V and 7 bases at J, with 11 bases between. Germline CDR1 SGHRS, CDR2 YFSETQ. Sequenced material: PBMCs, taken before the yellow fever booster vaccination. The origin of this receptor is a man aged 18-30 years who received the YFV17D yellow fever vaccine. This chain links TRBV5-1 with TRBJ2-5; no clear D. The DNA for the CDR3 is TGCGCCAGCAGCTTGACGCGAGAGGTGACCCAGTACTTC. As protein: CASSLTREVTQYF.